A selection of T cell receptor beta chains follows, all from one sample in a study of blood T cell repertoires in COVID-19. Clones were read by immunoSEQ multiplex PCR, and TCRdb kept only the in-frame ones, dropping some. The table records roughly 24,000 clones, approximately 80% of them present only once. The sample taken for sequencing was peripheral blood. The receptors derive from a man aged 70 or older with acute or convalescent COVID-19. CDR3s include the opening cysteine and the closing phenylalanine or tryptophan. Each record gives: J gene, CDR3 length, V gene, clone size, D gene, CDR3 protein, CDR3 DNA. The D gene is left open where the match is weak. Not all rows give a size; the values are once, few, many and, for expanded clones, a class.

TRBJ2-3 14 TRBV10-3 . . CAIRDTTGPDTQYF TGTGCCATCAGGGATACGACTGGCCCAGATACGCAGTATTTT
TRBJ1-2 15 TRBV4-2 . . CASSQEESSNYGYTF TGTGCCAGCAGCCAAGAGGAGTCCTCTAACTATGGCTACACCTTC
TRBJ1-1 13 TRBV12-3/TRBV12-4 . . CASSFSGSSEAFF TGTGCCAGCAGTTTCTCAGGGTCGTCTGAAGCTTTCTTT
TRBJ2-5 14 TRBV6-5 . . CASSPNRGGKTQYF TGTGCCAGCAGTCCAAACAGGGGGGGGAAGACCCAGTACTTC
TRBJ1-2 13 TRBV30 . . CAWSVLRGGGYTF TGTGCCTGGAGTGTACTCAGGGGCGGCGGCTACACCTTC
TRBJ1-1 17 TRBV18 . TRBD1 CASSPPDRGGGHTEAFF TGTGCCAGCTCACCGCCAGACAGGGGCGGAGGCCACACTGAAGCTTTCTTT
TRBJ1-6 14 TRBV6-2/TRBV6-3 . . CASSYPRFGSPLHF TGTGCCAGCAGTTATCCGAGATTCGGGTCACCCCTCCACTTT
TRBJ1-2 11 TRBV3-1/TRBV3-2 . . CASSGRTGMRF TGTGCCAGCAGCGGCCGAACAGGCATGCGCTTC
TRBJ2-7 15 TRBV11-1 . . CASSFGLQGRSEQYF TGTGCCAGCAGCTTCGGACTGCAGGGGCGCAGCGAGCAGTACTTC
TRBJ1-1 14 TRBV5-4 . TRBD1 CASSNRGGYTEAFF TGTGCCAGCAGTAATAGAGGGGGCTACACTGAAGCTTTCTTT
TRBJ1-5 16 TRBV7-9 . TRBD1 CASSAGDRYSNQPQHF TGTGCCAGCAGCGCGGGGGACAGGTATAGCAATCAGCCCCAGCATTTT
TRBJ2-1 16 TRBV4-3 . . CASSQEIMRVYNEQFF TGCGCCAGCAGCCAAGAAATAATGCGAGTGTACAATGAGCAGTTCTTC
TRBJ1-6 15 TRBV7-9 . TRBD1 CASSSIRGLNSPLHF TGTGCCAGCAGTTCGATCAGGGGGCTGAACTCACCCCTCCACTTT
TRBJ1-2 14 TRBV6-2/TRBV6-3 . TRBD1 CASSSGQDLYGYTF TGTGCCAGCAGTTCCGGACAGGACCTCTATGGCTACACCTTC
TRBJ1-5 14 TRBV16 . . CASSRNRDNQPQHF TGTGCCAGCAGCCGAAACAGGGATAATCAGCCCCAGCATTTT
TRBJ1-2 12 TRBV6-5 once TRBD1 CASSQGAGGYTF TGTGCCAGCAGCCAGGGGGCGGGTGGCTACACCTTC
TRBJ1-5 14 TRBV7-2 . . CATQKGGASQPQHF TGTGCGACACAAAAAGGAGGGGCAAGTCAGCCCCAGCATTTT
TRBJ2-3 14 TRBV18 few . CASSPPSGTDTQYF TGTGCCAGCTCACCACCTTCAGGCACAGATACGCAGTATTTT
TRBJ1-4 12 TRBV18 . . CASSPENEKLFF TGTGCCAGCTCACCCGAGAATGAAAAACTGTTTTTT
TRBJ1-2 13 TRBV27 . . CASRTGLGYGYTF TGTGCCAGCAGAACGGGGTTGGGCTATGGCTACACCTTC
TRBJ2-1 14 TRBV27 . TRBD2 CASTTGGMYNEQFF TGTGCCAGTACCACGGGGGGTATGTACAATGAGCAGTTCTTC
TRBJ1-2 12 TRBV28 . . CASSFRNYGYTF TGTGCCAGCAGTTTCAGGAACTATGGCTACACCTTC
TRBJ2-7 14 TRBV10-3 . TRBD1 CAISANTGASEQYF TGTGCCATCAGTGCGAACACAGGGGCGTCCGAGCAGTACTTC
TRBJ1-5 16 TRBV6-2/TRBV6-3 . TRBD1 CASSYWTGVGNQPQHF TGTGCCAGCAGTTACTGGACAGGGGTTGGAAATCAGCCCCAGCATTTT